The entry that follows covers one T cell receptor beta chain sequence. The antigen is unknown. The V gene lost 8 bases and the J gene lost 3 bases, with 17 bases spanning the gap. This CDR3 spans 14 amino acids. Germline lookup yields CDR1 MDHEN and CDR2 SYDVKM. The method was immunoSEQ multiplex PCR; TCRdb's version includes in-frame clones alone and lacks a portion of them. The sample holds tens of thousands of clones, roughly 84% seen once. This record comes from a study of lymphopenia after photon versus proton radiotherapy. General study results and limits: Photon-treated patients lost naive T cells and TCR diversity; proton-treated stayed stable. Oligoclonal CD8+ Temra expansion after nadir drove photon patients' diversity drop. Survival link was tested only in deceased patients; proton benefit remains a possibility.

The input for sequencing was peripheral blood, taken from a patient treated with proton-based radiotherapy. The rearrangement links TRBV28 to TRBJ2-7; D tentatively reads TRBD1 or TRBD2 (6 bases each). This sequence was found in a man aged 55-75 years with pancreatic cancer. Here the CDR3 reads CASSPGGSNYEQYF. CDR3 in DNA: TGTGCCAGCTCACCCGGGGGCAGCAACTACGAGCAGTACTTC.